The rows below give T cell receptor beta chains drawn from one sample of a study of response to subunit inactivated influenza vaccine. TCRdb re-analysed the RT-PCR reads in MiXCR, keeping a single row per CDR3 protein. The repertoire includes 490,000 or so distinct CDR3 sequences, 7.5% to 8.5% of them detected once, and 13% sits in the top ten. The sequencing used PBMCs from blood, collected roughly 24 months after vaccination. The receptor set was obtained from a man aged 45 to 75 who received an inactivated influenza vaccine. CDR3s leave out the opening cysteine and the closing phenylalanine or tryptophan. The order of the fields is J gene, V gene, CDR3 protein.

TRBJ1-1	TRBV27	ASSPHTTGGTEAF
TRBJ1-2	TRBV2	ASMERLDYGYT
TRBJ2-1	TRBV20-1	SAKTYRVGVNEQF
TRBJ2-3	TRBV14	ASSQGRNTDTQY
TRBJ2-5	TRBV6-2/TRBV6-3	ASTTGETQY
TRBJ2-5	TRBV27	ASSTRDGGRETQY
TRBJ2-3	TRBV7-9	ASSTKQGDTQY
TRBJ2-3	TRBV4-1	ASSQDRSSDTQY
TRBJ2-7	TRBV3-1	ASSSTGVYEQY
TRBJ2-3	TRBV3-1	ASSQVPADTQY
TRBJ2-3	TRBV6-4	ASRLDRVADTQY
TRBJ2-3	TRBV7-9	ASSLDRGWDTQY
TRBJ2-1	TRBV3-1	ASSQSGNEQF
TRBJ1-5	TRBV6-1	ASSERQDYSNQPQH
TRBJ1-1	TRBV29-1	SVNPQGNTEAF
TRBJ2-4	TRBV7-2	ASSLYGDTKNIQY
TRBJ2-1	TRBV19	ASSMGGYNEQF
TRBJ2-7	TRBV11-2	ASSSISGRASYEQY
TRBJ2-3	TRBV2	ASGPGTPPQY
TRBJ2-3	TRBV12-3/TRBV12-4	TSSFGPPVGDTQY
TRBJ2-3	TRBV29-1	SVRGSGRSTDTQY
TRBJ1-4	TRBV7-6	ASSLGAAGETEKLF
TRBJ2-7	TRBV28	ASSLYRDQAAYEQY
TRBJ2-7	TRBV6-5	ASSYSYGSAYEQY
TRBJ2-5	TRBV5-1	ASSLTFGSQY
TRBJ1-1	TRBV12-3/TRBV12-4	ASSPNRGLTEAF
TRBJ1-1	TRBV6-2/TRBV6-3	ASSYSRIEAF
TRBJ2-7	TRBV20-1	SARDYHAYEQY
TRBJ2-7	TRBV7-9	ASSHQLYEQY
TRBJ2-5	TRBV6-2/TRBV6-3	ASSYGRQGLETQY
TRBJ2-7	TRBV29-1	SVRPQGYEQY
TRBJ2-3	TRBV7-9	ASSPLAGTTQY
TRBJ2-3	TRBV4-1	ASSRVSSGGPTDTQY
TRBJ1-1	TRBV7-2	ASSVVGQGHTEAF
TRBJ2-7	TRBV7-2	ASSLVTHSHEQY
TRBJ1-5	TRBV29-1	SVGTESNQPQH
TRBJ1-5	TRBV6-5	ASSYSGRNRYSNQPQH
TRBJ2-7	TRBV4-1	ASSTGEYEQY
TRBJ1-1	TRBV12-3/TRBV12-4	ASSFQILMNTEAF
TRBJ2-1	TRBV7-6	ASSSLAGWDYNEQF
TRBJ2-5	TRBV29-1	SVSGQGVAETQY
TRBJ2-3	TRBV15	ATSRHIGGTDTQY
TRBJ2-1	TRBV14	ASSLSQGTGAYNEQF
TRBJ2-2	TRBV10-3	AISESGITGELF
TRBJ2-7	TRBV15	ATSRVSTRTLTYEQY
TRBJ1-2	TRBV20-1	SAHTGLGYGYT
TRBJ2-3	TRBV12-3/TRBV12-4	ASRLHTDTQY
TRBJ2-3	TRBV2	ASRRLAGKDTQY
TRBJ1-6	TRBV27	ASSYNNSPLH
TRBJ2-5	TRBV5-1	ASSLGVAGTVKEETQY
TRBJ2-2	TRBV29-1	SVLGRNGELF
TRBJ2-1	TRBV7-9	ASRDYNEQF
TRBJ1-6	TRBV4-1	ASSHRDRVNSPLH